This T cell receptor (beta chain) was sequenced in a study of blood T cells in healthy people across ages. Overall study findings and caveats: Strong correlation linked observed beta diversity and percent naive T cells. As age increased, TCR beta diversity per million T cells fell in a roughly linear fashion. With unsorted PBMCs, a conclusive comparison of naive versus antigen-experienced cells was not possible.

A J-beta primer mix and a sample-barcoded 5' primer were used in a second PCR of about 7 to 12 cycles. MiXCR, applied by TCRdb to the 5' RACE reads, yields one record per CDR3 protein. Of 1.8 million or so distinct CDR3 sequences in the sample, approximately 40% were seen once. In regard to this clonotype: Its antigen is undetermined.

This TCR came from a human donor in good health. The sequencing sample was made of blood.

The CDR3 sequence is CATGRDRKKRYEQFF. Here the CDR3 DNA reads TGTGCCACAGGGAGGGACAGGAAAAAACGGTATGAGCAGTTCTTC. This sequence joins TRBV7-9 and TRBJ2-1; perhaps TRBD1 as D (8 bases). This CDR3 has 15 amino acids. Trimming left V 10 bases short and J 8 bases short, with 24 bases between. Germline lookup yields CDR1 SEHNR and CDR2 FQNEAQ (reference sequence).